This T cell receptor beta chain originates from a study of shared clonotypes between healthy human individuals. Study details: CD4 naive cells filled three plates per donor, CD4 memory three, CD8 naive two and CD8 memory one.

There are 16 residues in the CDR3. Deletions cut 1 base from V and 2 bases from J, with 15 bases between. CDR1 is SGHVS, CDR2 FQNEAQ, per germline. Using immunoSEQ multiplex PCR, the repertoire was profiled, and TCRdb retains in-frame clones only, with some absent. The sample has about 1.4 million clones; roughly 96% are singletons. In regard to this clone: The antigen remains unidentified.

Study-wide points: A small donor pool kept down the genetic and exposure-history diversity that was represented. Sequencing depth was predicted to influence how clonotypes are shared among donors.

This TCR derives from a man aged 30-40 years in good health. Material: naive CD4+ T cells sorted from blood. Subset of the sample: CD45RA+ positively selected. V is TRBV7-8 and J is TRBJ2-7; D is ambiguous. The CDR3 DNA follows: TGTGCCAGCAGCTTAGTAGTCAGCCCCAAAACCTACGAGCAGTACTTC. The encoded protein is CASSLVVSPKTYEQYF.